This T cell receptor beta chain was recovered during a study of T cell responses to AZD1222 COVID-19 vaccine. Regarding the study as a whole: The sample set comprised mostly white British donors with more females, and clonal diversity was possibly underestimated.

From germline, CDR1 is LNHNV and CDR2 YYDKDF (reference sequence). The V and J ends lost 1 base and 5 bases, in that order; junction bases with no gene match: 9. The CDR3 is made up of 16 amino acids. Repertoires were generated with immunoSEQ multiplex PCR, while TCRdb's copy carries only in-frame clones and drops some. The sample carries around 110,000 clones, approximately 83% recorded once. Note on this clone: Its matching antigen is unknown.

Specimen: peripheral blood, collected on day 0 of AZD1222 vaccination. The receptor comes from an adult in good health. The chain employs TRBV15 and TRBJ2-7; 9 bases are a match to TRBD1. The CDR3 sequence is CATSRVPGQGSDEQYF. CDR3 sequence (DNA): TGTGCCACCAGCAGAGTCCCGGGACAGGGTTCCGACGAGCAGTACTTC.